This entry lists 7 T cell receptor beta chains sequenced from one sample in a study of control samples from healthy donors and cancer patients. Libraries were prepared by immunoSEQ multiplex PCR; TCRdb keeps only in-frame clonotypes and omits some of them. The sample contains 85,000 to 95,000 clones, 88% of which appear only once. Sample: blood. The source is a woman in her seventies in good health.

This clone appeared a single time. The chain couples TRBV12-5 to TRBJ2-7; D not certain. The CDR3 covers 14 residues. Deletions cut 5 bases from V and 5 bases from J, with 16 bases between. The germline gives CDR1 LGHNT, CDR2 FRNRAP. CDR3 amino acids: CASGLQTRADEQYF. CDR3 coding DNA: TGTGCTAGTGGTCTTCAGACGCGAGCCGACGAGCAGTACTTC.

The V and J genes are TRBV5-6 and TRBJ1-5, with D perhaps matching TRBD1 (5 bases). CDR1 SGHDT and CDR2 YYEEEE come from the germline V gene. The CDR3 spans 14 residues. V lost 4 bases, J lost 7 bases, and 15 bases lay in between. CDR3 protein: CASSVTGTEQPQHF. The CDR3 DNA sequence: TGTGCCAGCAGCGTGACGGGGACCGAACAGCCCCAGCATTTT.

The rearrangement links TRBV5-8 to TRBJ1-5, with 7 bases identical to TRBD1. The V gene's germline CDR1 is SGHTS and CDR2 YDEGEE. V lost 0 bases, J lost 2 bases, and 2 bases stayed unmatched. This CDR3 contains 15 residues. The CDR3 sequence is CASSLEGAGNQPQHF. CDR3 bases: TGTGCCAGCAGCTTGGAGGGGGCTGGCAATCAGCCCCAGCATTTT.

V is TRBV5-4 and J is TRBJ2-3, with TRBD1 matching over 9 bases. This CDR3 comprises 16 residues. Trimming took 3 bases from V and 6 from J; bases not matched to a gene: 11. The V gene's germline CDR1 is SGHNT and CDR2 YYREEE (reference sequence). The CDR3 reads CASSSPQGAVRDTQYF. CDR3 sequence (DNA): TGTGCCAGCAGCTCGCCACAGGGGGCCGTTCGGGATACGCAGTATTTT.

This clone has only a few counts. The chain has TRBV9 and TRBJ1-1, with D possibly being TRBD1 (5 bases). From germline, CDR1 is SGDLS and CDR2 YYNGEE. V was pared by 5 bases and J by 3 bases, with 17 bases between. The CDR3 length is 15 residues. CDR3 loop: CASSDRGVGDTEAFF. For the CDR3, the DNA is TGTGCCAGCAGTGACCGGGGGGTAGGGGACACTGAAGCTTTCTTT.

The chain carries TRBV5-6 and TRBJ2-2; no firm D call. V was trimmed by 0 bases and J by 7 bases, leaving 10 bases between them. The germline gives CDR1 SGHDT, CDR2 YYEEEE. The CDR3 extends over 14 amino acids. The DNA for the CDR3 is TGTGCCAGCAGCTTGGGCCAGGCTATCGGGGAGCTGTTTTTT. Protein: CASSLGQAIGELFF.

V usage is TRBV5-6 and J usage is TRBJ2-3; 12 bases map to TRBD2. J was trimmed by 4 bases and V by 4 bases; bases with no gene match: 4. The CDR3 totals 15 residues. The germline CDR1 and CDR2 sequences are SGHDT and YYEEEE. In DNA, the CDR3 is TGTGCCAGCAGCCGACTAGCGGGAGTTGCAGATACGCAGTATTTT. Translation: CASSRLAGVADTQYF.